This T cell receptor (beta chain) was captured in a study of shared clonotypes between healthy human individuals. Study findings and constraints: Sampling covered nothing but blood. Tissue TCR repertoires likely differ from those found in blood. Estimated clonotype richness was generally higher in naive than memory subsets.

About this clone itself: Its antigen remains unknown.

The CDR3 length is 15 residues. Germline CDR1 is SGHTA and CDR2 is FQGNSA. Deletions cut 2 bases from V and 3 bases from J, with 14 bases between. The table came from immunoSEQ multiplex PCR; TCRdb's copy has only in-frame clones and leaves some out. The repertoire consists of about 2.5 million clones, with around 90% occurring once and the leading ten covering 0.37%. The specimen sequenced was naive CD4+ T cells from PBMCs. Subset noted: CD45RA+ positively selected. This TCR derives from a man between 18 and 35 years old in good health. Some clones in this sample may be carry-over from other donors' samples. The genes are TRBV7-2 and TRBJ2-7; the D is unclear. This CDR3 reads CASSLTVGINYEQYF. The CDR3, as DNA: TGTGCCAGCAGCTTAACGGTGGGGATTAACTACGAGCAGTACTTC.